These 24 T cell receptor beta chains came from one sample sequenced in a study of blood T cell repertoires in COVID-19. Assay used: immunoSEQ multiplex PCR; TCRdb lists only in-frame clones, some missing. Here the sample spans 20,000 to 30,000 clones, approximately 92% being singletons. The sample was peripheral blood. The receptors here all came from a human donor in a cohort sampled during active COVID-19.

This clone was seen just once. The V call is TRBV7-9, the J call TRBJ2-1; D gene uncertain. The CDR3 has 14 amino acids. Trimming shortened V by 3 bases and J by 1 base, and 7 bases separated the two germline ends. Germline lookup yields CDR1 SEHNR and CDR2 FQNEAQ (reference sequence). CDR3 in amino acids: CASSFSTSYNEQFF. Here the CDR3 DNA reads TGTGCCAGCAGCTTTAGCACTTCCTACAATGAGCAGTTCTTC.

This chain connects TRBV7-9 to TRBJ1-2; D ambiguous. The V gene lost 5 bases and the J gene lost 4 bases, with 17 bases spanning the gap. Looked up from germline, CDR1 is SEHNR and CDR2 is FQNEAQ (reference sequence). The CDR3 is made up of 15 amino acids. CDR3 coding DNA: TGTGCCAGCAGCGCCGCCCAGCAGGCCATCTATGGCTACACCTTC. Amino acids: CASSAAQQAIYGYTF.

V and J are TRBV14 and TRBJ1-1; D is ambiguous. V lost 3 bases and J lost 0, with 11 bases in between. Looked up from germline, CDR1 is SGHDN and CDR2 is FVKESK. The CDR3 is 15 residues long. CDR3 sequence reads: CASSHYGMMNTEAFF. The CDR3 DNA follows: TGTGCCAGCAGCCATTACGGTATGATGAACACTGAAGCTTTCTTT.

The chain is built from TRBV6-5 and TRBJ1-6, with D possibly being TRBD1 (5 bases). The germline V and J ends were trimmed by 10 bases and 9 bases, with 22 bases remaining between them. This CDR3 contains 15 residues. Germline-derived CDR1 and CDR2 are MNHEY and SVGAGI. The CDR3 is CATIGGLGRGSPLHF. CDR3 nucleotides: TGTGCCACCATCGGGGGATTAGGTAGAGGTTCACCCCTCCACTTT.

DNA of the CDR3: TGTGCCTGGAGCTACGAAATGGCAGGGGAGCAGTACTTC. This translates into CAWSYEMAGEQYF. The chain couples TRBV30 to TRBJ2-7, with D tentatively TRBD1 (5 bases). Trimming stripped 3 bases from V and 7 bases from J, with 16 bases between. Germline V CDR1 and CDR2: GTSNPN, SVGIG (reference sequence). The CDR3 spans 13 residues.

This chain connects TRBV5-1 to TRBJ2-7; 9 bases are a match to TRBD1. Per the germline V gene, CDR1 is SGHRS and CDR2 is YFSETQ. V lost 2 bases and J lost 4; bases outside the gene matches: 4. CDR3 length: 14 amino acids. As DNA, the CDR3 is TGCGCCAGCAGCTTACAGGGGGCGGAGTACGAGCAGTACTTC. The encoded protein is CASSLQGAEYEQYF.

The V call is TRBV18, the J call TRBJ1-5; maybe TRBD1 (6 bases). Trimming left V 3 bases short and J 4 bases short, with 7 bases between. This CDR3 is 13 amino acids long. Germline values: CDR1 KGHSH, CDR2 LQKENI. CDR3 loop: CASSPDRNQPQHF. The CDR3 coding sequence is TGTGCCAGCTCACCGGACAGAAATCAGCCCCAGCATTTT.

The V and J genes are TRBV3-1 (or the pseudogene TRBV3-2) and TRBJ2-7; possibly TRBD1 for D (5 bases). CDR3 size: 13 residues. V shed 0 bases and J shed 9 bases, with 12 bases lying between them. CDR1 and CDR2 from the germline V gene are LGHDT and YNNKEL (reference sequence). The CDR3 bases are TGTGCCAGCAGCCAAGATAGCAGGGATAGGCAGTACTTC. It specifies CASSQDSRDRQYF.

Here the CDR3 DNA reads TGTGCCAGCAGCTTAGTCTCTAACACCGGGGAGCTGTTTTTT. Translation gives CASSLVSNTGELFF. The chain carries TRBV7-2 and TRBJ2-2; D not certain. CDR1 SGHTA and CDR2 FQGNSA come from the germline V gene. CDR3 length equals 14 residues. Between the trimmed V and J ends, which lost 1 base and 2 bases, there was a span of 5 bases. Full variable domain (remainder filled in from reference TRBV7-2 and TRBJ2-2): GAGVSQSPSNKVTEKGKDVELRCDPISGHTALYWYRQSLGQGLEFLIYFQGNSAPDKSGLPSDRFSAERTGGSVSTLTIQRTQQEDSAVYLCASSLVSNTGELFFGEGSRLTVL.

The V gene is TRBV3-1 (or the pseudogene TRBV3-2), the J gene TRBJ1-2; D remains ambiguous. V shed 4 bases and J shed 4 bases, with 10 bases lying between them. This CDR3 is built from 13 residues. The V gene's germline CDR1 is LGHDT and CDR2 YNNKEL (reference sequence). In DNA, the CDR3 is TGTGCCAGCAGCCTGGAGCCTCCCTATGGCTACACCTTC. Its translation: CASSLEPPYGYTF.

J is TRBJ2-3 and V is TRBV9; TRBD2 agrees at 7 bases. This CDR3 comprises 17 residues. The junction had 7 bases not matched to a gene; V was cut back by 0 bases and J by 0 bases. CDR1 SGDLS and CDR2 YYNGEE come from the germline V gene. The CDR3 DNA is TGTGCCAGCAGCGTAGGGGCAGCGGGACCTAGCACAGATACGCAGTATTTT. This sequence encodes CASSVGAAGPSTDTQYF.

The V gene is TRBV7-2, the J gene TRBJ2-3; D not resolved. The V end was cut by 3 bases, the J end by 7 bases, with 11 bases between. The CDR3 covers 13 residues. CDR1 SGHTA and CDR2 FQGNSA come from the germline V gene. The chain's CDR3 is CASSLRRSNTQYF. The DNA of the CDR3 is TGTGCCAGCAGCTTGAGGCGGTCTAATACGCAGTATTTT. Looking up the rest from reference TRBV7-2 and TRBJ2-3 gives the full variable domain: GAGVSQSPSNKVTEKGKDVELRCDPISGHTALYWYRQSLGQGLEFLIYFQGNSAPDKSGLPSDRFSAERTGGSVSTLTIQRTQQEDSAVYLCASSLRRSNTQYFGPGTRLTVL.

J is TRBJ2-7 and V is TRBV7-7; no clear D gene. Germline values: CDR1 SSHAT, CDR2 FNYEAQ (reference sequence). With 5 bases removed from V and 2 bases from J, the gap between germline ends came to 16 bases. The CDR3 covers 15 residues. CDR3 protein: CASSPSAGSTYEQYF. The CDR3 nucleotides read TGTGCCAGCAGCCCCTCGGCAGGAAGTACCTACGAGCAGTACTTC.

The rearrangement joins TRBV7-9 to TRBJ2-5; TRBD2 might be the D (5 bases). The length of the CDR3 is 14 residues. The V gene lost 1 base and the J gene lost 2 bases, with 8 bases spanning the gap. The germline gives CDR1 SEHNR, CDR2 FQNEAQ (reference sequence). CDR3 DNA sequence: TGTGCCAGCAGCTTAGTCGGACTTCAAGAGACCCAGTACTTC. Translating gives CASSLVGLQETQYF.

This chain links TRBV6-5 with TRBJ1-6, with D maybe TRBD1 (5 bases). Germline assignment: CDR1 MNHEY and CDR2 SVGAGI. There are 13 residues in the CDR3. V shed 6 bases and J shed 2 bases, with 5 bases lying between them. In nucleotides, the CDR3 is TGTGCCAGCAGGACAGCCTATAATTCACCCCTCCACTTT. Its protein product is CASRTAYNSPLHF.

CDR3 in DNA: TGTGCCAGTACCATCGGACAGGGGGCGATTAATGGCTACACCTTC. Protein: CASTIGQGAINGYTF. The chain is built from TRBV19 and TRBJ1-2; 11 bases are a match to TRBD1. V lost 7 bases, J lost 6 bases, and 10 bases stayed unmatched. This CDR3 is built from 15 residues. In germline, CDR1 is LNHDA, CDR2 SQIVND (reference sequence).

CDR3 sequence (DNA): TGTGCCAGCAGTGAGAGGGACACTCGCTCTGGAAACACCATATATTTT. This codes for CASSERDTRSGNTIYF. The rearrangement links TRBV2 to TRBJ1-3; possibly TRBD1 for D (6 bases). Trimming left V 3 bases short and J 0 bases short, with 12 bases between. There are 16 residues in the CDR3. The germline V gene encodes CDR1 SNHLY and CDR2 FYNNEI.

The CDR3, as DNA: TGCGCCAGCAGCTCCTTAATACAGGGGAGGTTAGATACGCAGTATTTT. Translating it yields CASSSLIQGRLDTQYF. The V and J genes are TRBV5-1 and TRBJ2-3, with a possible D match to TRBD1 (7 bases). This CDR3 is 16 amino acids long. Germline loops: CDR1 SGHRS, CDR2 YFSETQ. The ends were cut back, 3 bases at V and 5 bases at J, with 19 bases in the middle.

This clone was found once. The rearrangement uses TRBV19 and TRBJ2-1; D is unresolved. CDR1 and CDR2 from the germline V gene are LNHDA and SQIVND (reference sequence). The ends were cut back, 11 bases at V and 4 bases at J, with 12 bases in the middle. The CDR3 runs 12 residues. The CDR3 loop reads CAAVGRYNEQFF. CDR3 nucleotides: TGTGCCGCAGTCGGCAGGTACAATGAGCAGTTCTTC.

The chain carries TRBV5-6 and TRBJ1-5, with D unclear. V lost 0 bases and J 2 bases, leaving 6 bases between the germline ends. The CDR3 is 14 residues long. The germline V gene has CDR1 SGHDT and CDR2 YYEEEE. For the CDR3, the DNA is TGTGCCAGCAGCTTGGGTCCGGGCAATCAGCCCCAGCATTTT. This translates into CASSLGPGNQPQHF.

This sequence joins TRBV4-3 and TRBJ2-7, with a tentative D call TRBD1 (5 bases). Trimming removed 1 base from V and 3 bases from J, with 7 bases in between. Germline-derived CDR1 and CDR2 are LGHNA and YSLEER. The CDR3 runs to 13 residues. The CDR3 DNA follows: TGCGCCAGCAGCCAAGTTAGGGGCTACGAGCAGTACTTC. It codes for CASSQVRGYEQYF.

The DNA for the CDR3 is TGTGCCAGCAGGGATGGGGGGGTCTCCTACGAGCAGTACTTC. Its protein product is CASRDGGVSYEQYF. The chain is built from TRBV27 and TRBJ2-7, with TRBD2 matching over 7 bases. J gave up 0 bases and V 6 bases, and 5 bases lay outside the gene matches. The CDR3 covers 14 residues. The germline V gene encodes CDR1 MNHEY and CDR2 SMNVEV (reference sequence).

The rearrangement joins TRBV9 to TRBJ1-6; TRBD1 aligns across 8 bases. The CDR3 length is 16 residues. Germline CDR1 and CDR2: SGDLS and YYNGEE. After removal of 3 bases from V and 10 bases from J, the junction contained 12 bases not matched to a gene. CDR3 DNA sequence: TGTGCCAGCAGCGGGAGTGATACAGGGGGTGGATCACCCCTCCACTTT. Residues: CASSGSDTGGGSPLHF.

This CDR3 reads CASSPGLAANTGELFF. Here the CDR3 DNA reads TGTGCCAGCAGCCCCGGACTAGCAGCGAACACCGGGGAGCTGTTTTTT. V is TRBV28 and J is TRBJ2-2; 8 bases map to TRBD2. This CDR3 is 16 amino acids long. V shed 6 bases and J 0 bases; nucleotides not matched to a gene: 6. Germline values: CDR1 MDHEN, CDR2 SYDVKM.